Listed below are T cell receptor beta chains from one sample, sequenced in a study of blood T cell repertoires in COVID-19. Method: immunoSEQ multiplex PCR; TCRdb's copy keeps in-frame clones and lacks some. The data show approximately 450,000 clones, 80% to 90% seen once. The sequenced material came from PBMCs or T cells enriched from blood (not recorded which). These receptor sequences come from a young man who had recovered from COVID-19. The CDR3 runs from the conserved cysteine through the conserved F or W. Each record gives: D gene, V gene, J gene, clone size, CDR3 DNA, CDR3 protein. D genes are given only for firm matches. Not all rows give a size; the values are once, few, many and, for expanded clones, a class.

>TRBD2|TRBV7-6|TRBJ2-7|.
TGTGCCAGCAGCCTCCGAGCGGGAGCGTCCTACGAGCAGTACTTC
CASSLRAGASYEQYF
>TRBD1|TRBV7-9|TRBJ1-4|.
TGTGCCAGCAGAGGGACAGGGAGGAATGAAAAACTGTTTTTT
CASRGTGRNEKLFF
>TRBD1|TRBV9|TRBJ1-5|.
TGTGCCAGCAGCCAGACAGGGGTTCAGCCCCAGCATTTT
CASSQTGVQPQHF
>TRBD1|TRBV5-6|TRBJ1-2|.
TGTGCCAGCAGCCGTCCTATGACAGGGGCCGCAACAGGACTTCATGGCTACACCTTC
CASSRPMTGAATGLHGYTF
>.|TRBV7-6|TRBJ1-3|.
TGTGCCAGCAGGTTGGGGGGTAGTGGAAACACCATATATTTT
CASRLGGSGNTIYF
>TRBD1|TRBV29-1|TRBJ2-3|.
TGCAGCGCCCGGACAGGATCTAGCACAGATACGCAGTATTTT
CSARTGSSTDTQYF
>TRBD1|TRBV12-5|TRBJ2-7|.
TGTGCTAGTGGACTGAGGACAGGGGGCACTTACCACTATTACGAGCAGTACTTC
CASGLRTGGTYHYYEQYF
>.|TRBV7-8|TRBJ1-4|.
TGTGCCAGCAGCTCCCCTGGACATAATGAGGAAAAACTGTTTTTT
CASSSPGHNEEKLFF
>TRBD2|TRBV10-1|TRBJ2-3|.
TGCGCCAGCAGTGATAGCGGGAGAAACACAGATACGCAGTATTTT
CASSDSGRNTDTQYF
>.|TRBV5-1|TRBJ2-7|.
TGCGCCAGCAGGTCCGCCTACGAGCAGTACTTC
CASRSAYEQYF
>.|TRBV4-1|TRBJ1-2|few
TGCGCCAGCAGCAAAATACAACAAGGGGGAGACTATGGCTACACCTTC
CASSKIQQGGDYGYTF
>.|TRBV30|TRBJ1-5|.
TGTGCCTGGAGTAACAGTGGCAATCAGCCCCAGCATTTT
CAWSNSGNQPQHF
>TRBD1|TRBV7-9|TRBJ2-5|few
TGTGCCAGCAGCCTCGACAGGGACCAAGAGACCCAGTACTTC
CASSLDRDQETQYF
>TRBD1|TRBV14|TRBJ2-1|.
TGTGCCAGCAGCCAAGATTGGGGGGACAGGGCCCTCAATGAGCAGTTCTTC
CASSQDWGDRALNEQFF
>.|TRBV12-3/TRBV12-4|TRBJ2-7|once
TGTGCCAGCAGTTTGATTTCGGGTAACGAGCAGTACTTC
CASSLISGNEQYF
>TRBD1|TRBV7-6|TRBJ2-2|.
TGTGCCAGCAGCTTAGCGGGCCAGGGGGAATACACCGGGGAGCTGTTTTTT
CASSLAGQGEYTGELFF
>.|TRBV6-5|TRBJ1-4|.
TGTGCCAGCAGCGATTCGGTGAGGGAAAAACTGTTTTTT
CASSDSVREKLFF
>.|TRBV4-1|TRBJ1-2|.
TGCGCCAGTACCTGGGACAACACAGTAACGTATGGCTACACCTTC
CASTWDNTVTYGYTF
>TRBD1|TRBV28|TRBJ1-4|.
TGTGCCAGCAGCGCCGGGACAGCAACTAATGAAAAACTGTTTTTT
CASSAGTATNEKLFF
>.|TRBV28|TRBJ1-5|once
TGTGCCAGCGCCAAAGGGGGTTCCAATCAGCCCCAGCATTTT
CASAKGGSNQPQHF
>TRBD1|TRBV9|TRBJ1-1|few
TGTGCCAGCAGCCTGACAGGGAGGTTCACTGAAGCTTTCTTT
CASSLTGRFTEAFF
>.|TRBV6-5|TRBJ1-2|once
TGTGCCAGAAAGGCAGTTAAGGAGGGTAACTATGGCTACACCTTC
CARKAVKEGNYGYTF
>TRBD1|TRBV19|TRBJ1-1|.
TGTGCCAGTAGGCCACAGGGGGTAGTCACTGAAGCTTTCTTT
CASRPQGVVTEAFF
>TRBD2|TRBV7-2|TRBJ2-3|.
TGTGCCAGCAGCCCAGGGGTAGCGGGAGGAGGGACAGATACGCAGTATTTT
CASSPGVAGGGTDTQYF
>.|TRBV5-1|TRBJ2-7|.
TGCGCCAGCAGCACCCCGGGACAAGACTACGAGCAGTACTTC
CASSTPGQDYEQYF
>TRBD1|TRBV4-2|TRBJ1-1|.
TGTGCCAGCAGCCAAGATGGTTACCCGGGGACAGGGGGTTTCTTT
CASSQDGYPGTGGFF
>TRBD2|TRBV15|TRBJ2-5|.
TGTGCCACCAGCAGTGCGCGACTAGCGGGAGGAGAGACCCAGTACTTC
CATSSARLAGGETQYF
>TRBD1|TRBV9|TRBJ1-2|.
TGTGCCAGCAGGACAGGGGGCGCAGGAGGCTACACCTTC
CASRTGGAGGYTF
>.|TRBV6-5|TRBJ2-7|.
TGTGCCCACGGAGGCCTCAAGGCTTCCTACGAGCAGTACTTC
CAHGGLKASYEQYF
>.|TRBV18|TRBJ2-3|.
TGTGCCAGCTCACCAATGGGGCAAGCAGATACGCAGTATTTT
CASSPMGQADTQYF
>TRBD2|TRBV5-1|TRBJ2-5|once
TGCGCCAGCAGCTTCACTAGCGGTCGAAAGGCAGAGACCCAGTACTTC
CASSFTSGRKAETQYF
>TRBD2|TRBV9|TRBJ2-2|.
TGTGCCAGCAGCCCCCAAGCGGGAGTGACCGGGGAGCTGTTTTTT
CASSPQAGVTGELFF
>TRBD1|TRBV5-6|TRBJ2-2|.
TGTGCCAGCAGCCTGTTCGGGACAGGGACGACCGGGGAGCTGTTTTTT
CASSLFGTGTTGELFF
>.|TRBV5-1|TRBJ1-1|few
TGCGCCAGCAGTATTCAGGGGTTAGAAGCTTTCTTT
CASSIQGLEAFF
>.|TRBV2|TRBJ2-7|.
TGTGCCAGCAGCGCCGAGCGTGGCGAGCAGTACTTC
CASSAERGEQYF
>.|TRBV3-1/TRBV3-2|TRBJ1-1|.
TGTGCCAGCAGATTAGACAGCAACACTGAAGCTTTCTTT
CASRLDSNTEAFF
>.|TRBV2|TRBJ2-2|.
TGTGCCAGCACCGAGGATGGGAGCGGGGAGCTGTTTTTT
CASTEDGSGELFF
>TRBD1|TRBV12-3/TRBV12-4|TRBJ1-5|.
TGTGCCAGCAGTGGGACAGGTGGTCAGCCCCAGCATTTT
CASSGTGGQPQHF
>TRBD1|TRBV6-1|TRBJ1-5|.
TGTGCCAGCAGTGCGGACAGGGGGCCAGGGGGCAATCAGCCCCAGCATTTT
CASSADRGPGGNQPQHF
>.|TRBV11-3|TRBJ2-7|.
TGTGCCAGCAGCTTAACCAACCGACACAGCAGGGTACGCGAGCAGTACTTC
CASSLTNRHSRVREQYF
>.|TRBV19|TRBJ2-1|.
TGTGCCAGTAGTCAGGGGGGCGACTACAATGAGCAGTTCTTC
CASSQGGDYNEQFF
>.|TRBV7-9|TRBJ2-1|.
TGTGCCAGCAGCTCGTGGAGTACAGGTTTCAATGAGCAGTTCTTC
CASSSWSTGFNEQFF
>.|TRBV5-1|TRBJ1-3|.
TGCGCCAGCAGCACGCCAGAAATCGCCGGAAACACCATATATTTT
CASSTPEIAGNTIYF
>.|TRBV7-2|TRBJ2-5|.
TGTGCCAGCAGCTTAGTTGGTGGGCAGTGGGAGACCCAGTACTTC
CASSLVGGQWETQYF
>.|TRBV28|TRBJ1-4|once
TGTGCCAGCAGGGGAGGGCTACCGAATGAAAAACTGTTTTTT
CASRGGLPNEKLFF
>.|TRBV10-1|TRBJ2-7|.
TGCGCCAGCAAAGGGACATTCTCGGACGAGCAGTACTTC
CASKGTFSDEQYF